This T cell receptor (beta chain) is drawn from a study of shared T cell receptors in the human thymus. The data were produced by immunoSEQ multiplex PCR, yet TCRdb's version contains in-frame clones alone and is incomplete. Of hundreds of thousands of clones in the sample, approximately 90% were seen once. These same records also appear under a second study, on human thymus T cells. That work adds: Related research reported highly overlapping thymic repertoires among unrelated individuals.

The sequenced sample consisted of thymocytes. The origin of this receptor is a boy less than two years old with a congenital heart defect.

In nucleotides, the CDR3 is TGTGCCAGCTCGTCTGGGGGCTTTTCCCAGGAGGAGTTCTTC. This sequence encodes CASSSGGFSQEEFF. This chain connects TRBV18 to TRBJ2-1; D may be TRBD1 (6 bases). Germline loops: CDR1 KGHSH, CDR2 LQKENI. This CDR3 has 14 amino acids. V lost 6 bases and J 14 bases, leaving 23 bases between the germline ends. Full variable domain (outside the CDR3, taken from reference TRBV18 and TRBJ2-1): NAGVMQNPRHLVRRRGQEARLRCSPMKGHSHVYWYRQLPEEGLKFMVYLQKENIIDESGMPKERFSAEFPKEGPSILRIQQVVRGDSAAYFCASSSGGFSQEEFFGPGTRLTVL.